This TCR beta chain was documented in a study of T cell responses to AZD1222 COVID-19 vaccine. Study results and caveats: Spike-specific TCR breadth and depth were elevated following two AZD1222 doses. The donor cohort was predominantly white British with a female majority, and clonal diversity may have been underestimated.

The CDR3 runs 12 residues. V was clipped by 0 bases and J by 3 bases, with 2 bases between them. With regard to this clone: Its antigen is undetermined.

TCRdb's copy holds only in-frame clones and misses some; the assay was immunoSEQ multiplex PCR. The table includes under 200,000 clones, over 90% detected once. The sample was peripheral blood, taken on day 0 of AZD1222 vaccination. The clonotype originates from an adult in good health. The chain has TRBV12-3 or TRBV12-4 and TRBJ1-1; D remains ambiguous. The CDR3 nucleotides are TGTGCCAGCAGTTTAGCCGACACTGAAGCTTTCTTT. Translated: CASSLADTEAFF.